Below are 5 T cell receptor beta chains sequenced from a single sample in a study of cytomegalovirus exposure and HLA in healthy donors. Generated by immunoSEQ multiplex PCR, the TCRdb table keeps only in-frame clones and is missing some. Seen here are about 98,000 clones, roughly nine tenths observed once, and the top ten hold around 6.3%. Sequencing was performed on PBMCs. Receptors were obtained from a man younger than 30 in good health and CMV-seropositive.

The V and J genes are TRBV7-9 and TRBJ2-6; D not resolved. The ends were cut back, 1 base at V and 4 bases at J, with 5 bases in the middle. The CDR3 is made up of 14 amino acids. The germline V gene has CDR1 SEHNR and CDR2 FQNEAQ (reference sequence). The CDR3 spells CASSLVMGANVLTF. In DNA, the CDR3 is TGTGCCAGCAGCTTAGTTATGGGGGCCAACGTCCTGACTTTC.

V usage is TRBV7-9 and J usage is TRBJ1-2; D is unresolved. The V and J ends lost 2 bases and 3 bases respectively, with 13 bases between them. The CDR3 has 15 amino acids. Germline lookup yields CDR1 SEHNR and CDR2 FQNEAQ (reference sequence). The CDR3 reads CASSLTPQADYGYTF. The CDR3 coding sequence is TGTGCCAGCAGCTTAACGCCTCAGGCCGACTATGGCTACACCTTC.

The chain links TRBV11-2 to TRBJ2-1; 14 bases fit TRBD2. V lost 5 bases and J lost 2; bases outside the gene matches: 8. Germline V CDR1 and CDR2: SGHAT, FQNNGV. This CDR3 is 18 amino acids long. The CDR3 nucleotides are TGTGCCAGCAGCCCCGCGGGACTAGCGGGAGCCACCTACAATGAGCAGTTCTTC. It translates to CASSPAGLAGATYNEQFF.

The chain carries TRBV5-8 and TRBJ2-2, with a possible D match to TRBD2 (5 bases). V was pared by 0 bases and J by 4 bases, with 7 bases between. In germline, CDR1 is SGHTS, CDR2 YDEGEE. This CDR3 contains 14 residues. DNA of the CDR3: TGTGCCAGCAGCTTGGCGGGAACCACCGGGGAGCTGTTTTTT. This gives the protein CASSLAGTTGELFF.

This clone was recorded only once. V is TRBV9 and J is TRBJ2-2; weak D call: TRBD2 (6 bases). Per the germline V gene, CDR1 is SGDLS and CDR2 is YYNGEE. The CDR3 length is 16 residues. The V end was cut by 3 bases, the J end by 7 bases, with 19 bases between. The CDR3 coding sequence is TGTGCCAGCAGCGACTACAGTGGGCGGGACGGCGGGGAGCTGTTTTTT. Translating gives CASSDYSGRDGGELFF.